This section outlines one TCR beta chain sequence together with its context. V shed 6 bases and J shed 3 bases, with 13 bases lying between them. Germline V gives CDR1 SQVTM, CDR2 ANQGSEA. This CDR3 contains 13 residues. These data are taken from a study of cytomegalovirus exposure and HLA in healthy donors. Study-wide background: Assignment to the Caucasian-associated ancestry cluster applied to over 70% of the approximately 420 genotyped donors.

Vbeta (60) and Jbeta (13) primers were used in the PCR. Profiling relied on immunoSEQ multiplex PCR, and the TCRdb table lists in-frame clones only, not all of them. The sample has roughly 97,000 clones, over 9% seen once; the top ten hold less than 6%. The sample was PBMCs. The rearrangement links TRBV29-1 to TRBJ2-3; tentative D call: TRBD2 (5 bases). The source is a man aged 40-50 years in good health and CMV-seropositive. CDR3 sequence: CSVFILGTDTQYF. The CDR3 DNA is TGCAGCGTATTCATACTAGGGACAGATACGCAGTATTTT.